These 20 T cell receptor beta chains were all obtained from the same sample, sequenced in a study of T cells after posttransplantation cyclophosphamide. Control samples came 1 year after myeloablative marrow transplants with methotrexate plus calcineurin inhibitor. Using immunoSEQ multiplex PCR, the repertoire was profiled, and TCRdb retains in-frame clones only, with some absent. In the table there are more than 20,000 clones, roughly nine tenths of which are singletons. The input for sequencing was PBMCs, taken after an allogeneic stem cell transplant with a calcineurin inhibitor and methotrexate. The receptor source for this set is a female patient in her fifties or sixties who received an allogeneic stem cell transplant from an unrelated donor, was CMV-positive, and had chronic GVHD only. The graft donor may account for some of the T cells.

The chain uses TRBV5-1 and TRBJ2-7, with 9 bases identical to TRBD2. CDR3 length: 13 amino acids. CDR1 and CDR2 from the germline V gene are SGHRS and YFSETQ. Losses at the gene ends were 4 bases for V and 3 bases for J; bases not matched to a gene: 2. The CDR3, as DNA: TGCGCCAGCAGCGCGGGGGGGGGCTACGAGCAGTACTTC. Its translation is CASSAGGGYEQYF.

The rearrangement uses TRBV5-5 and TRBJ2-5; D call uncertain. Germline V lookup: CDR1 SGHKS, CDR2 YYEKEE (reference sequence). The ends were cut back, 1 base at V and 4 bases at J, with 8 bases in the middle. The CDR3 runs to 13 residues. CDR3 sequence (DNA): TGTGCCAGCAGCTTGTGGTCGGTAGAGACCCAGTACTTC. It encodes CASSLWSVETQYF.

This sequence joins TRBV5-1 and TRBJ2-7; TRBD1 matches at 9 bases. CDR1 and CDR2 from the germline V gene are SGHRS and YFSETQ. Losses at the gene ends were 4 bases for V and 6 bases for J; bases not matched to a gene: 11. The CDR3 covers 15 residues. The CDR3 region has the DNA TGCGCCAGCAGCAGGGACAGGGTAAATCCTTCCGAGCAGTACTTC. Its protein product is CASSRDRVNPSEQYF.

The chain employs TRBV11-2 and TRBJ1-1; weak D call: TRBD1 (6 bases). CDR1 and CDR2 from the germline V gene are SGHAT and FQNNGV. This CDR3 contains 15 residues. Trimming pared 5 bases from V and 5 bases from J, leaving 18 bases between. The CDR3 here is CASSHYRVGGTEAFF. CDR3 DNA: TGTGCCAGCAGCCATTACAGGGTGGGAGGGACTGAAGCTTTCTTT.

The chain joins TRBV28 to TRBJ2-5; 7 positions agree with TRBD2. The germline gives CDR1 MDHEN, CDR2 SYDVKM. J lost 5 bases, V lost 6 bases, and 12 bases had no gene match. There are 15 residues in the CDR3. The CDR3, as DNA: TGTGCCAGCAGCTCCTCTGGGCAAGCGGGGGAGACCCAGTACTTC. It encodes CASSSSGQAGETQYF. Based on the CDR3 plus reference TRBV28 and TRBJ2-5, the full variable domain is DVKVTQSSRYLVKRTGEKVFLECVQDMDHENMFWYRQDPGLGLRLIYFSYDVKMKEKGDIPEGYSVSREKKERFSLILESASTNQTSMYLCASSSSGQAGETQYFGPGTRLLVL.

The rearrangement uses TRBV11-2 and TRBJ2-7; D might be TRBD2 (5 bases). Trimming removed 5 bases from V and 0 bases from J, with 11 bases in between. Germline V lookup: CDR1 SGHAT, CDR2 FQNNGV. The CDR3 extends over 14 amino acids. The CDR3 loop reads CASSIVANSYEQYF. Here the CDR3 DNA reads TGTGCCAGCAGCATCGTAGCGAACTCCTACGAGCAGTACTTC.

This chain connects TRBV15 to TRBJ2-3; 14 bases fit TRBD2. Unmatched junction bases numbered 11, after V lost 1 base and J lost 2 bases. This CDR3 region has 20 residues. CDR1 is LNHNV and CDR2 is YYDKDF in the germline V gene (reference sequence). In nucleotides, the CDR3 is TGTGCCACCAGCAGAGCACCGGGACTAGCGGGAGTTGGGGACACAGATACGCAGTATTTT. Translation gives CATSRAPGLAGVGDTDTQYF.

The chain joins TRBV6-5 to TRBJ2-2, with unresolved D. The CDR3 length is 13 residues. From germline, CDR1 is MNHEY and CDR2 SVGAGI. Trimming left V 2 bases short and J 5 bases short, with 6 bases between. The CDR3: CASSYTDTGELFF. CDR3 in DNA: TGTGCCAGCAGTTACACTGATACCGGGGAGCTGTTTTTT.

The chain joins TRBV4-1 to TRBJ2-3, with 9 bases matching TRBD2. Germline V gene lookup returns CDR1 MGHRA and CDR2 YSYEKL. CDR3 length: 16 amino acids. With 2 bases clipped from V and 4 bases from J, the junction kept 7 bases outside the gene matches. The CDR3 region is CASSQISGRSPDTQYF. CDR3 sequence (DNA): TGCGCCAGCAGCCAAATCAGCGGGAGGAGCCCAGATACGCAGTATTTT.

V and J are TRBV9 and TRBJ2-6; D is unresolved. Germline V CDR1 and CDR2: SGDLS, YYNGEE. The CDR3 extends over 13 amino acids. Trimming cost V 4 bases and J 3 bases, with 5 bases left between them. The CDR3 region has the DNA TGTGCCAGCAGCTCCCGTGGGGCCAACGTCCTGACTTTC. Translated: CASSSRGANVLTF.

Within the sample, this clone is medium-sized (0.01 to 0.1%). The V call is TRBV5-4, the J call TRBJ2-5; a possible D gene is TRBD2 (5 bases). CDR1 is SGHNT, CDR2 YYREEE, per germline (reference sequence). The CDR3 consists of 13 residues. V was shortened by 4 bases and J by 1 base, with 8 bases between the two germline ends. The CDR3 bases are TGTGCCAGCAGCCACGAGGGCCAAGAGACCCAGTACTTC. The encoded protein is CASSHEGQETQYF.

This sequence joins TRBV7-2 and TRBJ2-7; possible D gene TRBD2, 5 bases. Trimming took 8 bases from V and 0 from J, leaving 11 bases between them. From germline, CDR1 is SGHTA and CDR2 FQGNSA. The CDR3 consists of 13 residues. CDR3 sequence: CASSGDRSYEQYF. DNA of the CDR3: TGTGCCAGCTCCGGGGATCGCTCCTACGAGCAGTACTTC.

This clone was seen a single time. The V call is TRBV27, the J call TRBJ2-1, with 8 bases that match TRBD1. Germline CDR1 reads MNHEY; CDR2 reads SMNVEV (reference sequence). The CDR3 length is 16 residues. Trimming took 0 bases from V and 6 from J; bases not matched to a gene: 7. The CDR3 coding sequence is TGTGCCAGCAGTTTATCCCAGGGGGCATTGGCCAATGAGCAGTTCTTC. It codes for CASSLSQGALANEQFF.

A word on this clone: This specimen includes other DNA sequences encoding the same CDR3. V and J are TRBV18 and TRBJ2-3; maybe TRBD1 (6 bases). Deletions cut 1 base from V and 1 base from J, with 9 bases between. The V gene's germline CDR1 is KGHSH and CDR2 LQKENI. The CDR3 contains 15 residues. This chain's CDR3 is CASSPRAGGTDTQYF. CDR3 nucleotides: TGTGCCAGCTCACCACGTGCAGGGGGCACAGATACGCAGTATTTT.

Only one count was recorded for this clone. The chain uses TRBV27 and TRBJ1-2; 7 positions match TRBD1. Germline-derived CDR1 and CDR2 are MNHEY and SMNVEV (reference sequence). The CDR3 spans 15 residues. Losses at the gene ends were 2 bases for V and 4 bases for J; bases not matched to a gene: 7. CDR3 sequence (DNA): TGTGCCAGCAGTTTAAAGGAGACAGGGTCCTATGGCTACACCTTC. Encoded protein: CASSLKETGSYGYTF.

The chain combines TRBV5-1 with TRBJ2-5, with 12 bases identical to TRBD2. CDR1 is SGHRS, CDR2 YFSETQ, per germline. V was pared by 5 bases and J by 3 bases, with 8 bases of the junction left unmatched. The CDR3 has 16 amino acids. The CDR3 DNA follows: TGCGCCAGCAGGACTGATCTAGCGGGAGGGGAAGAGACCCAGTACTTC. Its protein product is CASRTDLAGGEETQYF.

CDR3 coding DNA: TGTGCCAGCAGTGAAGTTTTGCGTTGGACAAGCGGGACAGATACGCAGTATTTT. This encodes CASSEVLRWTSGTDTQYF. The chain combines TRBV6-1 with TRBJ2-3, with a possible D match to TRBD2 (6 bases). The CDR3 length is 18 residues. V lost 1 base to trimming and J lost 3 bases, with 20 bases between them. CDR1 and CDR2 from the germline V gene are MNHNS and SASEGT.

As DNA, the CDR3 is TGTGCCAGCAGCTTGTCCATCACGGGGAACACTGAAGCTTTCTTT. Translating it yields CASSLSITGNTEAFF. The chain combines TRBV5-5 with TRBJ1-1; D gene unclear. The V gene lost 1 base and the J gene lost 1 base, with 11 bases spanning the gap. Germline-derived CDR1 and CDR2 are SGHKS and YYEKEE (reference sequence). The CDR3 contains 15 residues.

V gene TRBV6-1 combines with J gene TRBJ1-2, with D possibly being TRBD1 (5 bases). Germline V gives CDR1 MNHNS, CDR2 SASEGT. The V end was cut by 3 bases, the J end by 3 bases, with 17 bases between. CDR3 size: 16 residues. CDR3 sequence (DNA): TGTGCCAGCAGTGAGGGTTCAGGAAAGGGGTACTATGGCTACACCTTC. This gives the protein CASSEGSGKGYYGYTF.

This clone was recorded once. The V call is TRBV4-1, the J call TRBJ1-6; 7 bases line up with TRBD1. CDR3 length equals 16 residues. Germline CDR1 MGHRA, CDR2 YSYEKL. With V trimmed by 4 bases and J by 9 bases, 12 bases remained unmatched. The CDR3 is CASSPQGDRFGSPLHF. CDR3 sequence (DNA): TGCGCCAGCAGCCCTCAGGGGGATAGATTCGGTTCACCCCTCCACTTT.